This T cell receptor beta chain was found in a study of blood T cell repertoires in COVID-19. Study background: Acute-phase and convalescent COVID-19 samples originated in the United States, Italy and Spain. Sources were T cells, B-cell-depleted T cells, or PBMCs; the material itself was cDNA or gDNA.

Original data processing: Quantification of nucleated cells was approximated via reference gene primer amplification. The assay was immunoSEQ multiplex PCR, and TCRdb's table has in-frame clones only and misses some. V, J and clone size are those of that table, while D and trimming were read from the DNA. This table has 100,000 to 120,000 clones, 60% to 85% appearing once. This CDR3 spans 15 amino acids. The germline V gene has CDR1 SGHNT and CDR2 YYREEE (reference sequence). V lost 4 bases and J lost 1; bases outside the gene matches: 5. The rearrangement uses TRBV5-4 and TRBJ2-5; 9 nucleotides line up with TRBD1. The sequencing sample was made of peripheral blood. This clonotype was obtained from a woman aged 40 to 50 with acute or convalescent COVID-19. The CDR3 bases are TGTGCCAGCAGCCCGACGACAGGGGGCCAAGAGACCCAGTACTTC. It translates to CASSPTTGGQETQYF.